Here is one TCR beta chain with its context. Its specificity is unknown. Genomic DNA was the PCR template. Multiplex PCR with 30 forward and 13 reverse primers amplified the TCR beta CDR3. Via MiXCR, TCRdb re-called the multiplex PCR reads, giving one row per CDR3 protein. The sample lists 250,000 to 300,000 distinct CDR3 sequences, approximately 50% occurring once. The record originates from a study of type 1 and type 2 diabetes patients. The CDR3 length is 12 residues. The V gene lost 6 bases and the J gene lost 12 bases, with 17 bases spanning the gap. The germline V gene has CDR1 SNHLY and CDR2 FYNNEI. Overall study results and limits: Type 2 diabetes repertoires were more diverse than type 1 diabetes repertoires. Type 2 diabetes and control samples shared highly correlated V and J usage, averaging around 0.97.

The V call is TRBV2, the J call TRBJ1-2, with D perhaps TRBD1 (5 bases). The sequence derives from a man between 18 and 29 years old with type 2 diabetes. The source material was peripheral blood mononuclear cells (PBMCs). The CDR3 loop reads CASRKGDRGHTF. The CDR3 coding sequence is TGTGCCAGCAGGAAAGGGGATCGGGGCCACACCTTC.